Below, 20 T cell receptor beta chains from the same sample are listed, as sequenced in a study of human T cells and chemical hapten exposure. A single record per CDR3 protein comes from TCRdb applying MiXCR to the RACE reads. The data contain 380,000 or so distinct CDR3 sequences, 4.5% to 7% of them singletons. Time point indicated: pre-sensitization, week 0. The treatment here: therapeutic diphenylcyclopropenone sensitization with weekly scalp DPC. The sample was whole blood, taken in connection with sensitization to the hapten diphenylcyclopropenone (DPC). The receptors stem from a woman under 30 with alopecia areata. Some clones in this sample may be carry-over from other donors' samples.

The V and J genes are TRBV4-3 and TRBJ1-2; 10 nucleotides line up with TRBD1. This CDR3 is built from 16 residues. Germline V gives CDR1 LGHNA, CDR2 YSLEER. V shed 4 bases and J 2 bases; nucleotides not matched to a gene: 7. CDR3 region: CASSPNRQGANYGYTF. The CDR3 region has the DNA TGCGCCAGCAGCCCAAACAGACAGGGGGCGAACTATGGCTACACCTTC.

A note on this clonotype: It may be a read error: a sequence one base away is much more abundant. The V and J genes are TRBV27 and TRBJ1-1; the D is unclear. The germline V gene has CDR1 MNHEY and CDR2 SMNVEV (reference sequence). This CDR3 comprises 13 residues. Trimming removed 1 base from V and 8 bases from J, with 11 bases in between. The CDR3 reads CASSLLDVSEAFF. In DNA form, the CDR3 reads TGTGCCAGCAGTTTATTGGATGTTTCAGAAGCTTTCTTT.

This clonotype was recorded a few times. The chain uses TRBV14 and TRBJ2-7; D is unresolved. The CDR3 runs 13 residues. CDR1 is SGHDN and CDR2 is FVKESK in the germline V gene. V was trimmed by 6 bases and J by 2 bases, leaving 11 bases between them. CDR3 coding DNA: TGTGCCAGCAGTCCCACCCTAACCTACGAGCAGTACTTC. This gives the protein CASSPTLTYEQYF. Filled out from reference TRBV14 and TRBJ2-7, the complete variable domain reads EAGVTQFPSHSVIEKGQTVTLRCDPISGHDNLYWYRRVMGKEIKFLLHFVKESKQDESGMPNNRFLAERTGGTYSTLKVQPAELEDSGVYFCASSPTLTYEQYFGPGTRLTVT.

This clonotype has a count of ten or more. The V and J genes are TRBV11-1 and TRBJ2-5; D remains ambiguous. CDR3 length: 13 residues. Germline V CDR1 and CDR2: SGHAT, FQDESV (reference sequence). V gave up 5 bases and J gave up 4 bases, with 11 bases separating them. CDR3 sequence: CASSRGHGETQYF. CDR3 DNA sequence: TGTGCCAGCAGCCGTGGGCACGGAGAGACCCAGTACTTC.

This clonotype was seen more than once but under ten times. The chain has TRBV5-1 and TRBJ1-1; D gene unclear. Germline assignment: CDR1 SGHRS and CDR2 YFSETQ. V was cut by 3 bases and J by 1 base, with 10 bases left in between. This CDR3 is built from 14 residues. This chain's CDR3 is CASSSDGSNTEAFF. CDR3 DNA sequence: TGCGCCAGCAGCTCGGACGGTTCGAACACTGAAGCTTTCTTT. Combining the CDR3 with reference TRBV5-1 and TRBJ1-1 gives the whole variable domain KAGVTQTPRYLIKTRGQQVTLSCSPISGHRSVSWYQQTPGQGLQFLFEYFSETQRNKGNFPGRFSGRQFSNSRSEMNVSTLELGDSALYLCASSSDGSNTEAFFGQGTRLTVV.

This clonotype was seen many times. This sequence joins TRBV6-5 and TRBJ2-7; 9 bases match TRBD1. Germline V CDR1 and CDR2: MNHEY, SVGAGI. V gave up 6 bases and J gave up 5 bases; unmatched junction bases: 5. The CDR3 runs to 13 residues. CDR3 in amino acids: CASRGTGRDEQYF. The CDR3 nucleotides read TGTGCCAGCAGAGGGACAGGGAGGGACGAGCAGTACTTC.

The chain carries TRBV6-2 or TRBV6-3 and TRBJ2-1; D is possibly TRBD2 (5 bases). Per the germline V gene, CDR1 is MNHEY and CDR2 is SVGEGT. The V end lost 4 bases, the J end lost 0 bases, and 7 bases lay between the germline ends. The CDR3 consists of 14 residues. This chain's CDR3 is CASSSRGSYNEQFF. CDR3 nucleotides: TGTGCCAGCAGTTCACGGGGCTCCTACAATGAGCAGTTCTTC.

This clonotype was seen a few times. V usage is TRBV3-1 and J usage is TRBJ2-1; no definite D call. V lost 1 base, J lost 3 bases, and 10 bases lay in between. CDR1 and CDR2 (germline): LGHDT, YNNKEL (reference sequence). The CDR3 length is 15 residues. The CDR3 spells CASSQVSGSYNEQFF. CDR3 in DNA: TGTGCCAGCAGCCAAGTGTCCGGCAGCTACAATGAGCAGTTCTTC.

V is TRBV9 and J is TRBJ2-2, with D possibly TRBD1 on 5 matching bases. This CDR3 region has 16 residues. Trimming stripped 1 base from V and 6 bases from J, with 16 bases between. Germline-derived CDR1 and CDR2 are SGDLS and YYNGEE. The CDR3 DNA follows: TGTGCCAGCAGCGTAACGGCAGGGAATTTCGCCGGGGAGCTGTTTTTT. Amino acids: CASSVTAGNFAGELFF.

The chain has TRBV7-3 and TRBJ2-5, with 14 bases lining up with TRBD2. After removal of 4 bases from V and 1 base from J, the junction contained 2 bases not matched to a gene. The CDR3 runs 16 residues. CDR1 and CDR2 (germline): SGHTA, FQGTGA. CDR3 sequence: CASSSGTSGGQETQYF. For the CDR3, the DNA is TGTGCCAGCAGCTCCGGGACTAGCGGGGGCCAAGAGACCCAGTACTTC.

In its sample, this clonotype was seen many times. V usage is TRBV7-2 and J usage is TRBJ1-4; possible D gene TRBD1, 6 bases. V gave up 1 base and J gave up 6 bases, with 12 bases separating them. CDR3 length: 15 residues. Per germline, CDR1 SGHTA and CDR2 FQGNSA. The CDR3 bases are TGTGCCAGCAGCTTAGGTCAGGGGATAGATGAAAAACTGTTTTTT. Its translation: CASSLGQGIDEKLFF.

This clonotype was detected ten times or more. The V gene is TRBV25-1, the J gene TRBJ1-6; D is undetermined. The CDR3 contains 12 residues. The V gene's germline CDR1 is MGHDK and CDR2 SYGVNS. V was cut by 6 bases and J by 4 bases, with 4 bases left in between. CDR3 coding DNA: TGTGCCAGCAGGGCATATAATTCACCCCTCCACTTT. This encodes CASRAYNSPLHF.

With respect to this clonotype: Since a much larger clone is just one base distant, this may be a read error. The J gene is TRBJ1-6, the V gene TRBV10-2; a weak D match, TRBD1 (5 bases). This CDR3 comprises 16 residues. The germline CDR1 and CDR2 sequences are WSHSY and SAAADI. As DNA, the CDR3 is TGCACCAGCAGTGAGTCCGCGGGACTTTTGAATTCACCCCTCCACTTT. Translating it yields CTSSESAGLLNSPLHF.

In this sample, this clonotype turned up a few times. As DNA, the CDR3 is TGTGCCAGCAGTTTATCAGAGGGGTTGTGGGAGCAGTTCTTC. It codes for CASSLSEGLWEQFF. The chain recombines TRBV27 with TRBJ2-1, with D perhaps assigned TRBD1 or TRBD2 (5 bases each). V was trimmed by 0 bases and J by 10 bases, leaving 13 bases between them. CDR1 is MNHEY, CDR2 SMNVEV, per germline (reference sequence). This CDR3 has 14 residues.

This rearrangement joins TRBV20-1 to TRBJ1-6, with D maybe TRBD1 (5 bases). CDR3 length: 13 residues. The V gene's germline CDR1 is DFQATT and CDR2 SNEGSKA (reference sequence). CDR3 sequence (DNA): TGCGGGTGCCTAGGGGTCGTATCCTCACCCCTCCACTTT. Amino acid sequence: CGCLGVVSSPLHF.

This clonotype was seen more than once but under ten times. This rearrangement joins TRBV5-1 to TRBJ2-1, with 8 nucleotides matching TRBD2. CDR1 and CDR2 from the germline V gene are SGHRS and YFSETQ. The CDR3 runs 15 residues. The J segment lost 3 bases and the V segment lost 5 bases, leaving 7 bases of the junction unmatched. CDR3 coding DNA: TGCGCCAGCAGTCCCCAAGCGGGGGTCTACAATGAGCAGTTCTTC. Translating it yields CASSPQAGVYNEQFF.

The table lists this clonotype with a few counts. This chain uses TRBV6-2 or TRBV6-3 with TRBJ1-2; possible D gene TRBD1, 6 bases. Deletions cut 8 bases from V and 0 bases from J, with 13 bases between. The CDR3 totals 14 residues. Germline V gene lookup returns CDR1 MNHEY and CDR2 SVGEGT. The CDR3 region has the DNA TGTGCCAGCTCTCCCAGGGGAACTAACTATGGCTACACCTTC. It yields the protein CASSPRGTNYGYTF.

This clonotype was seen repeatedly, ten times or more. CDR3 coding DNA: TGCAGTGCCCTCTATGACAGCATGAACACTGAAGCTTTCTTT. Residues: CSALYDSMNTEAFF. This chain links TRBV20-1 with TRBJ1-1, with D possibly being TRBD1 (5 bases). CDR1 is DFQATT, CDR2 SNEGSKA, per germline (reference sequence). The CDR3 has 14 amino acids. V was pared by 6 bases and J by 0 bases, with 14 bases between.

This clonotype turned up a few times. CDR3 coding DNA: TGTGCCAGCAGCATGGACAGGGTTGCAGATACGCAGTATTTT. The encoded protein is CASSMDRVADTQYF. J is TRBJ2-3 and V is TRBV7-2; 8 bases fit TRBD1. The ends lost 5 bases at V and 4 bases at J; junction bases unmatched: 5. The germline V gene has CDR1 SGHTA and CDR2 FQGNSA. CDR3 length equals 14 residues. Drawing the rest from reference TRBV7-2 and TRBJ2-3, the complete variable domain is GAGVSQSPSNKVTEKGKDVELRCDPISGHTALYWYRQSLGQGLEFLIYFQGNSAPDKSGLPSDRFSAERTGGSVSTLTIQRTQQEDSAVYLCASSMDRVADTQYFGPGTRLTVL.

V gene TRBV29-1 combines with J gene TRBJ1-3, with D uncertain. V dropped 4 bases and J dropped 0 bases, with 4 bases sitting between them. The germline V gene encodes CDR1 SQVTM and CDR2 ANQGSEA. The CDR3 runs 12 residues. The CDR3, as DNA: TGCAGCGTTGGTGGCTCTGGAAACACCATATATTTT. It yields the protein CSVGGSGNTIYF.